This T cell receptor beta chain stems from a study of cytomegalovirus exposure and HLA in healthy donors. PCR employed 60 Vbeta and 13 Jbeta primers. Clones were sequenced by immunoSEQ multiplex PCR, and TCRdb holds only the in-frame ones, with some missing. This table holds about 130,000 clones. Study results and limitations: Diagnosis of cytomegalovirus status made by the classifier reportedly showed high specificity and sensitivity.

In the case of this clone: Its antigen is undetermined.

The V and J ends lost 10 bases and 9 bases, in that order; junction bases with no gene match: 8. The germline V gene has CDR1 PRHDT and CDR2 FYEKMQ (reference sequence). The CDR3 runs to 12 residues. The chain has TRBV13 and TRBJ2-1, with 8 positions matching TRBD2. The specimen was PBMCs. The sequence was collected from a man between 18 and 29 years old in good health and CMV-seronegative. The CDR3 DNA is TGTGCCATCTTAGCGGGAACAGGTGAGCAGTTCTTC. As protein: CAILAGTGEQFF.